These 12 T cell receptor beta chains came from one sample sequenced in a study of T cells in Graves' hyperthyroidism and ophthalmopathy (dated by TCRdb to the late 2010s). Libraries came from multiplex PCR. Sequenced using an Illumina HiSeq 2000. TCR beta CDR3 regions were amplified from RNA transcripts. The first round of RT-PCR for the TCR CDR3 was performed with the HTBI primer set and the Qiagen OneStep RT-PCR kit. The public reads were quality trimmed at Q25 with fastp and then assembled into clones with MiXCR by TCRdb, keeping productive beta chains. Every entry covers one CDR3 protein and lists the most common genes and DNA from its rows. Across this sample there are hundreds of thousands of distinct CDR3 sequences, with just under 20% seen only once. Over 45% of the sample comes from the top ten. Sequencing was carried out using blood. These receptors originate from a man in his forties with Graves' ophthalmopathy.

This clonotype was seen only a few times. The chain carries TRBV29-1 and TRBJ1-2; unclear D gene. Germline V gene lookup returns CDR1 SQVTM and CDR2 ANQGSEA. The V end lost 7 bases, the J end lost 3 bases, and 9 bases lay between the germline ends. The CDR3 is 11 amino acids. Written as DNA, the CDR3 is TGCAGCGCCTGGACGGACTATGGCTACACCTTC. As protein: CSAWTDYGYTF. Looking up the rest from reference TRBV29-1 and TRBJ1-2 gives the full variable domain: SAVISQKPSRDICQRGTSLTIQCQVDSQVTMMFWYRQQPGQSLTLIATANQGSEATYESGFVIDKFPISRPNLTFSTLTVSNMSPEDSSIYLCSAWTDYGYTFGSGTRLTVV.

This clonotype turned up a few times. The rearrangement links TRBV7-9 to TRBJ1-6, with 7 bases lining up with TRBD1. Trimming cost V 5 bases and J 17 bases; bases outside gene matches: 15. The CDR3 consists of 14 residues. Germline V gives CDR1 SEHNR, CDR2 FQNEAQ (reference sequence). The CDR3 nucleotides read TGTGCCAGCAGCGATACGGGACAGCCGTGGGGGATCCACTTT. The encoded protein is CASSDTGQPWGIHF.

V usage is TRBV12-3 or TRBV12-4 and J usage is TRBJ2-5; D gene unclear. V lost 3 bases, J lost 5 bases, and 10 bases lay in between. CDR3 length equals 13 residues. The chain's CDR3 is CASSFEVRETQYF. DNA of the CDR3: TGTGCCAGCAGTTTCGAGGTTAGGGAGACCCAGTACTTC.

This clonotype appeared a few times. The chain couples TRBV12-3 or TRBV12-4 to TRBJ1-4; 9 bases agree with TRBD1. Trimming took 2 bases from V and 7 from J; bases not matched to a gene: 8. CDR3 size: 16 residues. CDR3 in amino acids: CASSLSTGGSGEKLFF. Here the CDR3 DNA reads TGTGCCAGCAGTTTATCCACAGGGGGCTCGGGTGAAAAACTGTTTTTT.

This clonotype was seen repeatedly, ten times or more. The chain's CDR3 is CASRLAGVGEQFF. CDR3 coding DNA: TGTGCCAGCAGGCTAGCGGGAGTGGGTGAGCAGTTCTTC. The genes are TRBV2 and TRBJ2-1; 10 nucleotides agree with TRBD2. This CDR3 has 13 residues. With 6 bases clipped from V and 9 bases from J, the junction kept 5 bases outside the gene matches. The germline gives CDR1 SNHLY, CDR2 FYNNEI.

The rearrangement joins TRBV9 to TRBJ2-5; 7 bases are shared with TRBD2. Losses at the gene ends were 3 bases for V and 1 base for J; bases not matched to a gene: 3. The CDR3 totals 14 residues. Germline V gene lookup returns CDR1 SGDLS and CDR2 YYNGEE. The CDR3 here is CASSGGGTQETQYF. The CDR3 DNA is TGTGCCAGCAGCGGGGGGGGGACCCAAGAGACCCAGTACTTC.

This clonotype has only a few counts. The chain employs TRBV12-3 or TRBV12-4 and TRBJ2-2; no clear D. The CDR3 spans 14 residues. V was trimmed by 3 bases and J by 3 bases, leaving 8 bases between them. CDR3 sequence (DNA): TGTGCCAGCAGTTTTAGGCAAGACACCGGGGAGCTGTTTTTT. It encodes CASSFRQDTGELFF.

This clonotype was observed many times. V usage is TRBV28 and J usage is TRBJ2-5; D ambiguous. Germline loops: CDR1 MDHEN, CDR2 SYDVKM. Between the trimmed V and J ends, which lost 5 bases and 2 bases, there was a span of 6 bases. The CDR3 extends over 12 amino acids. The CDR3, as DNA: TGTGCCAGCAGTCCAGAACAAGAGACCCAGTACTTC. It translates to CASSPEQETQYF.

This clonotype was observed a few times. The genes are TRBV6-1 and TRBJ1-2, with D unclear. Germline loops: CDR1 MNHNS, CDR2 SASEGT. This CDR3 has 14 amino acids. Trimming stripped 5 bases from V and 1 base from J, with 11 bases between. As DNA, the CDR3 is TGTGCCAGCAGTACGGAGCCCGTTAACTATGGCTACACCTTC. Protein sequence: CASSTEPVNYGYTF.

The CDR3 protein is CASSPDTSGVRKQFF. As DNA, the CDR3 is TGTGCCAGCAGTCCCGATACTAGCGGGGTTCGTAAGCAGTTCTTC. V gene TRBV27 combines with J gene TRBJ2-1; 10 bases line up with TRBD2. The CDR3 extends over 15 amino acids. Germline V gene data show CDR1 as MNHEY and CDR2 as SMNVEV (reference sequence). Trimming at V came to 5 bases and at J to 11 bases, leaving 12 bases not matched to a gene.

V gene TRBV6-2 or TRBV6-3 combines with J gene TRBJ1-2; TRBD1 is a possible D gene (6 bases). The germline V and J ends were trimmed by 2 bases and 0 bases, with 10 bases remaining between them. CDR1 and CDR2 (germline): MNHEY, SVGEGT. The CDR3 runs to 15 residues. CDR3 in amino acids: CASSYRDTPNYGYTF. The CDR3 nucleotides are TGTGCCAGCAGTTACAGGGACACCCCTAACTATGGCTACACCTTC.

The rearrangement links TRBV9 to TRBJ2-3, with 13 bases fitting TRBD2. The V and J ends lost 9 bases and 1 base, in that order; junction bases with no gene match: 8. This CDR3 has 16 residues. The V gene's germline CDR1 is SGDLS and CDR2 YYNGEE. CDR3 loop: CATAPGLAGGTDTQYF. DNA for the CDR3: TGTGCCACCGCCCCCGGACTAGCGGGGGGCACAGATACGCAGTATTTT.